This TCR beta chain came from a study of memory CD4+ T cells and cytomegalovirus serostatus. At the level of the study: Healthy Belgian adult donors included about nine CMV-positive and some 24 CMV-negative people.

Clones were sequenced by immunoSEQ multiplex PCR, and TCRdb holds only the in-frame ones, with some missing. The profile shows about 39,000 clones, 78% of them singletons. Germline values: CDR1 SGHVS, CDR2 FQNEAQ. V was cut by 1 base and J by 1 base, with 16 bases left in between. This CDR3 is 18 amino acids long. Single viable CD3+CD4+CD8-CD45RO+ cells were sorted as the memory CD4+ T cells. Serostatus was set by detecting CMV pp150, pp28, p38, p52 IgG. Sequenced: memory CD4+ T cells from blood. The sequence derives from an adult in good health and CMV-seronegative. The genes are TRBV7-8 and TRBJ2-2; TRBD2 is a possible D gene (6 bases). The CDR3 spells CASSLGAGGGLNTGELFF. The CDR3, as DNA: TGTGCCAGCAGCTTAGGGGCCGGGGGAGGTCTGAACACCGGGGAGCTGTTTTTT.